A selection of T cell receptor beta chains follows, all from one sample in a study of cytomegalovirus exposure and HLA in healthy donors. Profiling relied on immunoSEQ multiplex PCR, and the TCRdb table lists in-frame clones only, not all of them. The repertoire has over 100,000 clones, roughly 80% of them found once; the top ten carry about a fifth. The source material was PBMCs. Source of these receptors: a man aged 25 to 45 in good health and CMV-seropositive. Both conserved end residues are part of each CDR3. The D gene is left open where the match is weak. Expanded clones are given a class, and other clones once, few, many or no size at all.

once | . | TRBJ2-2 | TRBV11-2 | TGTGCCAGCAGACCGGGGGTTTCCCCCCCCGGGGAGCTGTTTTTT | CASRPGVSPPGELFF
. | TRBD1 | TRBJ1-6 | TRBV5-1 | TGCGCCAGCGCCGGGACAGGGGGCGGTATGGTGAATTCACCCCTCCACTTT | CASAGTGGGMVNSPLHF
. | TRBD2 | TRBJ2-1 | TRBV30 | TGTGCCTGGAGTGTACCGGCTAGCGGATACAATGAGCAGTTCTTC | CAWSVPASGYNEQFF
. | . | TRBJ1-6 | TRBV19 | TGTGCCAGTACTCCCTTCTGGACAGAATATAATTCACCCCTCCACTTT | CASTPFWTEYNSPLHF
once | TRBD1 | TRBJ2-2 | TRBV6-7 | TGTGCCAACGCTTTAAAGAGGACAGGGGGAAACACCGGGGAGCTGTTTTTT | CANALKRTGGNTGELFF
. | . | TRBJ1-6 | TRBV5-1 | TGCGCCAGCAGCTTGTTTGGCACACGGGGTAATTCACCCCTCCACTTT | CASSLFGTRGNSPLHF
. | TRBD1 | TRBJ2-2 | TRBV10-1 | TGCGCCGTCCGGGACAGTGAAACCGGGGAGCTGTTTTTT | CAVRDSETGELFF
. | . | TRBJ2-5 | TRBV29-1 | TGCAGCGTTGAGGAGTGGACCCAGTACTTC | CSVEEWTQYF
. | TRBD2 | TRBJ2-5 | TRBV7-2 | TGTGCCAGCAGCAGAGAGCGGGATGTGGGCGAGACCCAGTACTTC | CASSRERDVGETQYF
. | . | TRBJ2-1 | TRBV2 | TGTGCCAGCGGGTTAGGCGGTGAGCAGTTCTTC | CASGLGGEQFF
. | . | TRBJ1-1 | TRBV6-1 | TGTGCCAGCAGTCCCCTCCTCGGTGGGGCTACTGAAGCTTTCTTT | CASSPLLGGATEAFF
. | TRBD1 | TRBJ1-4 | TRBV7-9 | TGTTCCAGCAGCCCTCGGACAGGGGGCGATGAAAAACTGTTTTTT | CSSSPRTGGDEKLFF